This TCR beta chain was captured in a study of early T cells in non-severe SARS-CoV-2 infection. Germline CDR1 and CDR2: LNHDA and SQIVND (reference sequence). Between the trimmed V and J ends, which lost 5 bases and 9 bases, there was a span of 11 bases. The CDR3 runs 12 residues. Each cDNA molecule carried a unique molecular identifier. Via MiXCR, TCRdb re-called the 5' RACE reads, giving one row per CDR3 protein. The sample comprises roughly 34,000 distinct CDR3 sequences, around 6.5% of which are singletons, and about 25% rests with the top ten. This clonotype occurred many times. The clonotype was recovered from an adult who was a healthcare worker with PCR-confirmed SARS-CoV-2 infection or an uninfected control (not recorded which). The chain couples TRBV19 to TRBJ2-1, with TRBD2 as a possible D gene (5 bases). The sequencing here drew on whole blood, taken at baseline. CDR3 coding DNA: TGTGCCAGTAGTGCGACCCGGGGTGAGCAGTTCTTC. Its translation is CASSATRGEQFF.